This TCR beta chain was captured in a study of blood T cells in healthy people across ages. A word on this clonotype: Its antigen is unknown. A much larger clone is a single base away; this may be a read error.

A second roughly 6 to 12 cycle PCR used barcoded and J-beta primers. All cDNA molecules were each tagged by a template-switch adaptor with 12 random nucleotides. A single record per CDR3 protein comes from TCRdb applying MiXCR to the 5' RACE reads. The table has about 1.5 million distinct CDR3 sequences, under 55% seen once. Broader study findings: TCR beta diversity per million T cells fell roughly linearly with age. Diversity estimates from one million T cells were considered underestimates.

The CDR3 spans 16 residues. Looked up from germline, CDR1 is SGHRS and CDR2 is YFSETQ. V and J are TRBV5-1 and TRBJ2-1; D gene ambiguous. TRBJ2-7 matches the DNA end more closely, so the J call is doubtful. The specimen sequenced was blood. This clonotype originated in a woman between 18 and 30 years old in good health. CDR3 bases: TGCGCCAGCAGCTTGGGTCGGCCAGGTTATTACAATGAGCAGTACTTC. Amino acids: CASSLGRPGYYNEQYF.